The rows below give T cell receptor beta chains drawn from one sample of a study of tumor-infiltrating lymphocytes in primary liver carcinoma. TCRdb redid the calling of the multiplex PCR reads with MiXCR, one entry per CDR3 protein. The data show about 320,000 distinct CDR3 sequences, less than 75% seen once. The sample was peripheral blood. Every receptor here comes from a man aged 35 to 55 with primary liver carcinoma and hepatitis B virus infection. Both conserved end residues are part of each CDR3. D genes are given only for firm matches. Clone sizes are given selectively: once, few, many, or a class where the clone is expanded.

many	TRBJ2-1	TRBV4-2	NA	TGTGCCAGCAGCCAAGCCCAGACGGCTAATGAGCAGTTCTTC	CASSQAQTANEQFF
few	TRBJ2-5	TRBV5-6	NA	TGTGCCAGCAGCTTGGTTGCGGGGATAAGCACGGGGGTTATCTTC	CASSLVAGISTGVIF
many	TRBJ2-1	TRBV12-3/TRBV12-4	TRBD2	TGTGCCAGCAGTTCCCCCAGCGGGAGAAATGAGCAGTTCTTC	CASSSPSGRNEQFF
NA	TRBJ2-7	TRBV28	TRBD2	TGTGCCAGCGAAAGGACTAGCGGGAGTCACGAGCAGTACTTC	CASERTSGSHEQYF
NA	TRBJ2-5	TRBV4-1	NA	TGCGTCAGCAGCCAGGGGACTTTCCATATTACGGAGACCCAGTACTTC	CVSSQGTFHITETQYF
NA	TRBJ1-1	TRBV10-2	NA	TGCGCCAGCACCAGGAGGATCGACACTGAAACTTTCTTT	CASTRRIDTETFF
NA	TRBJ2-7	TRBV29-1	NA	TGCAGCGTTGAAGCTCGGGGCCTGGACTCCTACGAGCAGTACTTC	CSVEARGLDSYEQYF
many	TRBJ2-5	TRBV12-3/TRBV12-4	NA	TGTGCCAGCAGTTCTCGGGACTCCCAAGAGACCCAGTACTTC	CASSSRDSQETQYF
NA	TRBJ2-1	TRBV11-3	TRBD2	TGTGCCAGCAGCGAGACTAGCGGAGCATACAATGTGCACTTCTTC	CASSETSGAYNVHFF
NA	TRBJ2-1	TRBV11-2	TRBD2	TGTGCCAGCAGCCCGTCGGGGGGGTCTAACAATGAGAAGTTCTTC	CASSPSGGSNNEKFF
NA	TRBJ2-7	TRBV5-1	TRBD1	TGCGCCAGCCGAAAGGGGGCAGAGACTTACGAGCAGTACTTC	CASRKGAETYEQYF
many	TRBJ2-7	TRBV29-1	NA	TGCAGCGTTGGTAGCGACCCCTACGAGCAGTACTTC	CSVGSDPYEQYF
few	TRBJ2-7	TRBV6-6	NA	TGTGCCAGCAGTACCATGACAGCTAGGAGCTCCTACGAGCAGTACTTC	CASSTMTARSSYEQYF
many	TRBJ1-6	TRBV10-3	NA	TGTGCCATCAGTGAGTCTCTCGGTCCCCTCCACTTT	CAISESLGPLHF
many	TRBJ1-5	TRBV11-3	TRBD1	TGTGCCAGCAGCCGGGGACAGGGCGCAAATCAGCCCCAGCATTTT	CASSRGQGANQPQHF